Listed below are T cell receptor beta chains from one sample, sequenced in a study of OX40 agonist ivuxolimab in advanced cancers. The method was immunoSEQ multiplex PCR; TCRdb's version includes in-frame clones alone and lacks a portion of them. The sample contains under 95,000 clones, roughly 87% of which appear only once. Sequencing was performed on CD4+ or CD8+ T cells sorted from blood, taken in a trial of the OX40 agonist ivuxolimab. These receptors came from an adult with an advanced solid tumor such as melanoma, head and neck, liver or kidney cancer. Both conserved end residues are part of each CDR3. Each record gives: D gene, V gene, clone size, J gene, CDR3 protein, CDR3 DNA. The D gene is left open where the match is weak. Clone size appears in some rows only: once, few, many, or a class for an expanded clone.

D gene: NA; V gene: TRBV6-1; clone size: NA; J gene: TRBJ2-2; CDR3 protein: CASGERGSRGLFF; CDR3 DNA: TGTGCCAGCGGAGAGAGGGGTTCCCGGGGGCTGTTTTTT
D gene: NA; V gene: TRBV10-1; clone size: once; J gene: TRBJ2-6; CDR3 protein: CALPLTVGKTGANVLTF; CDR3 DNA: TGCGCCCTACCCTTGACAGTAGGAAAAACTGGGGCCAACGTCCTGACTTTC
D gene: NA; V gene: TRBV18; clone size: NA; J gene: TRBJ2-1; CDR3 protein: CASSPGGIRGDEQFF; CDR3 DNA: TGTGCCAGCTCACCAGGAGGGATCAGGGGGGATGAGCAGTTCTTC
D gene: TRBD1; V gene: TRBV7-2; clone size: NA; J gene: TRBJ1-2; CDR3 protein: CASSFPGQGALSYTF; CDR3 DNA: TGTGCCAGCAGTTTTCCGGGACAGGGGGCTTTAAGCTACACCTTC
D gene: NA; V gene: TRBV7-9; clone size: NA; J gene: TRBJ2-7; CDR3 protein: CASSPTGEAYEQYF; CDR3 DNA: TGTGCCAGCAGCCCCACAGGGGAGGCCTACGAGCAGTACTTC
D gene: NA; V gene: TRBV5-6; clone size: NA; J gene: TRBJ1-2; CDR3 protein: CASSLAAGLSNYGYTF; CDR3 DNA: TGTGCCAGCAGCTTGGCCGCGGGGCTCAGTAACTATGGCTACACCTTC
D gene: TRBD2; V gene: TRBV27; clone size: NA; J gene: TRBJ2-5; CDR3 protein: CASSLMGGGQETQYF; CDR3 DNA: TGTGCCAGCAGTTTAATGGGCGGGGGCCAAGAGACCCAGTACTTC
D gene: NA; V gene: TRBV5-1; clone size: few; J gene: TRBJ2-5; CDR3 protein: CASRLSGEETQYF; CDR3 DNA: TGCGCCAGCAGGCTCTCGGGAGAGGAGACCCAGTACTTC
D gene: TRBD1; V gene: TRBV7-2; clone size: NA; J gene: TRBJ2-5; CDR3 protein: CASSSGQGFGETQYF; CDR3 DNA: TGTGCCAGCAGCTCGGGACAGGGGTTCGGAGAGACCCAGTACTTC
D gene: TRBD2; V gene: TRBV6-4; clone size: NA; J gene: TRBJ2-2; CDR3 protein: CASRALGTMDTGELFF; CDR3 DNA: TGTGCCAGCAGAGCCCTCGGGACTATGGACACCGGGGAGCTGTTTTTT
D gene: TRBD2; V gene: TRBV7-9; clone size: NA; J gene: TRBJ2-1; CDR3 protein: CASSSRLAGSYNEQFF; CDR3 DNA: TGTGCCAGCAGCTCCAGACTAGCGGGATCCTACAATGAGCAGTTCTTC
D gene: NA; V gene: TRBV20-1; clone size: medium-sized; J gene: TRBJ1-1; CDR3 protein: CSAPEVTEAFF; CDR3 DNA: TGCAGTGCCCCAGAGGTCACAGAAGCTTTCTTT
D gene: NA; V gene: TRBV6-1; clone size: NA; J gene: TRBJ2-3; CDR3 protein: CASSGEGDTQYF; CDR3 DNA: TGTGCCAGCAGTGGCGAGGGAGATACGCAGTATTTT
D gene: TRBD2; V gene: TRBV5-1; clone size: few; J gene: TRBJ2-7; CDR3 protein: CASSSGTSGSYEQYF; CDR3 DNA: TGCGCCAGCAGTAGCGGGACTAGCGGTTCCTACGAGCAGTACTTC
D gene: NA; V gene: TRBV30; clone size: NA; J gene: TRBJ1-6; CDR3 protein: CAWSRVGNSPLHF; CDR3 DNA: TGTGCCTGGAGCAGGGTGGGGAATTCACCCCTCCACTTT
D gene: TRBD2; V gene: TRBV28; clone size: NA; J gene: TRBJ2-7; CDR3 protein: CASRDYRGVYEQYF; CDR3 DNA: TGTGCCAGCAGGGACTACCGGGGGGTCTACGAGCAGTACTTC
D gene: TRBD1; V gene: TRBV15; clone size: NA; J gene: TRBJ1-1; CDR3 protein: CATSREGSGQGALTEAFF; CDR3 DNA: TGTGCCACCAGCAGAGAGGGGTCGGGACAGGGGGCTCTGACTGAAGCTTTCTTT
D gene: NA; V gene: TRBV4-1; clone size: few; J gene: TRBJ1-2; CDR3 protein: CASSQDPRVYGYTF; CDR3 DNA: TGCGCCAGCAGCCAAGATCCCCGAGTCTATGGCTACACCTTC
D gene: NA; V gene: TRBV30; clone size: few; J gene: TRBJ1-3; CDR3 protein: CAWSVTGDFGNTIYF; CDR3 DNA: TGTGCCTGGAGTGTTACTGGGGACTTTGGAAACACCATATATTTT
D gene: NA; V gene: TRBV5-6; clone size: NA; J gene: TRBJ2-5; CDR3 protein: CASSLEPKLTQYF; CDR3 DNA: TGTGCCAGCAGCTTGGAGCCCAAGCTAACCCAGTACTTC
D gene: NA; V gene: TRBV5-1; clone size: NA; J gene: TRBJ2-2; CDR3 protein: CASSLGLNTGELFF; CDR3 DNA: TGCGCCAGCAGTCTTGGACTTAACACCGGGGAGCTGTTTTTT
D gene: TRBD2; V gene: TRBV10-3; clone size: NA; J gene: TRBJ2-3; CDR3 protein: CAISEGRLGTSDTQYF; CDR3 DNA: TGTGCCATCAGTGAGGGGCGGTTAGGGACTAGTGATACGCAGTATTTT
D gene: NA; V gene: TRBV15; clone size: NA; J gene: TRBJ1-5; CDR3 protein: CATSRDLGSGNQPQHF; CDR3 DNA: TGTGCCACCAGCAGAGATCTAGGTTCAGGCAATCAGCCCCAGCATTTT
D gene: TRBD1; V gene: TRBV19; clone size: NA; J gene: TRBJ2-7; CDR3 protein: CASSTRGTASYEQYF; CDR3 DNA: TGTGCCAGTAGTACGCGAGGGACAGCTTCCTACGAGCAGTACTTC
D gene: NA; V gene: TRBV4-2; clone size: NA; J gene: TRBJ1-1; CDR3 protein: CASSQVAQKGTEAFF; CDR3 DNA: TGTGCCAGCAGCCAAGTTGCACAGAAGGGGACTGAAGCTTTCTTT
D gene: TRBD1; V gene: TRBV27; clone size: NA; J gene: TRBJ1-4; CDR3 protein: CASTPTGPYEKLFF; CDR3 DNA: TGTGCCAGCACCCCGACAGGGCCGTATGAAAAACTGTTTTTT
D gene: NA; V gene: TRBV6-5; clone size: NA; J gene: TRBJ2-2; CDR3 protein: CASSYTGTGELFF; CDR3 DNA: TGTGCCAGCAGTTACACGGGAACCGGGGAGCTGTTTTTT
D gene: NA; V gene: TRBV6-1; clone size: NA; J gene: TRBJ1-3; CDR3 protein: CASSERDKGNTIYF; CDR3 DNA: TGTGCCAGCAGTGAACGAGATAAGGGAAACACCATATATTTT
D gene: NA; V gene: TRBV15; clone size: NA; J gene: TRBJ2-1; CDR3 protein: CATSRELGSYNEQFF; CDR3 DNA: TGTGCCACCAGCAGAGAACTGGGGTCCTACAATGAGCAGTTCTTC
D gene: NA; V gene: TRBV4-2; clone size: few; J gene: TRBJ1-1; CDR3 protein: CASVWGNTEAFF; CDR3 DNA: TGTGCCAGCGTCTGGGGGAACACTGAAGCTTTCTTT
D gene: NA; V gene: TRBV19; clone size: NA; J gene: TRBJ1-5; CDR3 protein: CASSISNEALVPQHF; CDR3 DNA: TGTGCCAGTAGTATCTCGAACGAAGCCCTGGTGCCCCAGCATTTT
D gene: NA; V gene: TRBV27; clone size: NA; J gene: TRBJ2-3; CDR3 protein: CASSTYSETDTQYF; CDR3 DNA: TGTGCCAGCAGTACCTATAGCGAAACAGATACGCAGTATTTT
D gene: NA; V gene: TRBV5-5; clone size: NA; J gene: TRBJ1-2; CDR3 protein: CATGRQSYGYTF; CDR3 DNA: TGTGCCACCGGGAGACAGAGCTATGGCTACACCTTC
D gene: TRBD2; V gene: TRBV4-2; clone size: NA; J gene: TRBJ2-1; CDR3 protein: CASSQGSGGRANEQFF; CDR3 DNA: TGTGCCAGCAGCCAAGGGAGCGGAGGGAGGGCCAATGAGCAGTTCTTC
D gene: TRBD2; V gene: TRBV29-1; clone size: NA; J gene: TRBJ2-1; CDR3 protein: CSVEKASGRANEQFF; CDR3 DNA: TGCAGCGTTGAAAAGGCTAGCGGGAGGGCCAATGAGCAGTTCTTC
D gene: NA; V gene: TRBV6-5; clone size: NA; J gene: TRBJ2-7; CDR3 protein: CASSPPAAYEQYF; CDR3 DNA: TGTGCCAGCAGTCCCCCGGCAGCCTACGAGCAGTACTTC
D gene: NA; V gene: TRBV9; clone size: few; J gene: TRBJ2-2; CDR3 protein: CASSVGPNTGELFF; CDR3 DNA: TGTGCCAGCAGCGTGGGACCCAACACCGGGGAGCTGTTTTTT
D gene: NA; V gene: TRBV9; clone size: NA; J gene: TRBJ1-4; CDR3 protein: CASSVGQINEKLFF; CDR3 DNA: TGTGCCAGCAGCGTAGGGCAGATTAATGAAAAACTGTTTTTT
D gene: TRBD1; V gene: TRBV30; clone size: NA; J gene: TRBJ1-5; CDR3 protein: CAWSVGRDRGLPGRGSPAQHF; CDR3 DNA: TGTGCCTGGAGTGTCGGGAGGGACAGGGGGCTCCCCGGGAGAGGTTCCCCGGCCCAGCATTTT
D gene: NA; V gene: TRBV7-2; clone size: NA; J gene: TRBJ1-6; CDR3 protein: CASSTASPNSPLHF; CDR3 DNA: TGTGCCAGCAGCACCGCGAGTCCCAATTCACCCCTCCACTTT
D gene: NA; V gene: TRBV27; clone size: NA; J gene: TRBJ1-5; CDR3 protein: CASGKGSDQPQHF; CDR3 DNA: TGTGCCAGCGGAAAGGGTAGCGATCAGCCCCAGCATTTT
D gene: NA; V gene: TRBV28; clone size: NA; J gene: TRBJ2-7; CDR3 protein: CASSPRYEQYF; CDR3 DNA: TGTGCCAGCAGTCCCCGTTACGAGCAGTACTTC
D gene: NA; V gene: TRBV7-2; clone size: NA; J gene: TRBJ2-3; CDR3 protein: CASSLVVDTQYF; CDR3 DNA: TGTGCCAGCAGCTTAGTGGTTGATACGCAGTATTTT
D gene: NA; V gene: TRBV7-2; clone size: once; J gene: TRBJ2-5; CDR3 protein: CASSSNTGVLGGTQYF; CDR3 DNA: TGTGCCAGCAGCTCCAACACGGGGGTCCTCGGGGGGACCCAGTACTTC
D gene: TRBD1; V gene: TRBV28; clone size: NA; J gene: TRBJ1-6; CDR3 protein: CASSLYPIRTGGSSPLHF; CDR3 DNA: TGTGCCAGCAGTTTATATCCAATTAGGACAGGGGGCAGTTCACCCCTCCACTTT
D gene: TRBD2; V gene: TRBV19; clone size: NA; J gene: TRBJ2-7; CDR3 protein: CASSPTGTSPTSSYEQYF; CDR3 DNA: TGTGCCAGTAGTCCGACCGGGACTAGCCCTACCAGCTCCTACGAGCAGTACTTC
D gene: NA; V gene: TRBV7-9; clone size: NA; J gene: TRBJ2-7; CDR3 protein: CASSGTGETYEQYF; CDR3 DNA: TGTGCCAGCAGTGGTACGGGGGAGACCTACGAGCAGTACTTC
D gene: TRBD2; V gene: TRBV5-1; clone size: NA; J gene: TRBJ2-2; CDR3 protein: CASSLLAGANTGELFF; CDR3 DNA: TGCGCCAGCAGCTTACTAGCGGGGGCGAACACCGGGGAGCTGTTTTTT
D gene: TRBD2; V gene: TRBV6-5; clone size: NA; J gene: TRBJ2-1; CDR3 protein: CASSEGREGRQFF; CDR3 DNA: TGTGCCAGCAGTGAAGGGCGGGAGGGGAGGCAGTTCTTC
D gene: NA; V gene: TRBV21-1; clone size: NA; J gene: TRBJ2-7; CDR3 protein: CASRGAVERSYEQYF; CDR3 DNA: TGTGCCAGCCGAGGTGCAGTGGAACGGTCCTACGAGCAGTACTTC
D gene: NA; V gene: TRBV19; clone size: NA; J gene: TRBJ1-2; CDR3 protein: CASSISGPIYGYTF; CDR3 DNA: TGTGCCAGTAGTATCAGCGGACCGATCTATGGCTACACCTTC
D gene: NA; V gene: TRBV19; clone size: NA; J gene: TRBJ1-1; CDR3 protein: CASSLVSAEAFF; CDR3 DNA: TGTGCCAGTAGTTTGGTTTCGGCTGAAGCTTTCTTT
D gene: TRBD2; V gene: TRBV14; clone size: NA; J gene: TRBJ2-7; CDR3 protein: CASSQVIAGFREQYF; CDR3 DNA: TGTGCCAGCAGCCAAGTAATAGCGGGTTTCCGCGAGCAGTACTTC
D gene: NA; V gene: TRBV6-5; clone size: NA; J gene: TRBJ1-6; CDR3 protein: CASSDSGPLHF; CDR3 DNA: TGTGCCAGCAGTGACTCCGGGCCCCTCCACTTT
D gene: TRBD2; V gene: TRBV9; clone size: NA; J gene: TRBJ2-1; CDR3 protein: CASSGLLAGAREQFF; CDR3 DNA: TGTGCCAGCAGCGGGTTACTAGCGGGAGCTCGTGAGCAGTTCTTC
D gene: NA; V gene: TRBV5-1; clone size: NA; J gene: TRBJ1-5; CDR3 protein: CASSLAVGEQPQHF; CDR3 DNA: TGCGCCAGCAGCTTGGCCGTGGGGGAACAGCCCCAGCATTTT
D gene: NA; V gene: TRBV4-1; clone size: NA; J gene: TRBJ2-7; CDR3 protein: CASSQTAGQSSSYEQYF; CDR3 DNA: TGCGCCAGCAGCCAAACCGCGGGACAGTCGAGCTCCTACGAGCAGTACTTC
D gene: NA; V gene: TRBV11-2; clone size: NA; J gene: TRBJ2-3; CDR3 protein: CASSLSSLEGGTDTQYF; CDR3 DNA: TGTGCCAGCAGCTTATCCTCCTTGGAGGGGGGCACAGATACGCAGTATTTT
D gene: TRBD1; V gene: TRBV7-2; clone size: once; J gene: TRBJ2-7; CDR3 protein: CASSLAVDRVNEQYF; CDR3 DNA: TGTGCCAGCAGCTTAGCGGTGGACAGGGTCAACGAGCAGTACTTC
D gene: NA; V gene: TRBV11-2; clone size: NA; J gene: TRBJ2-2; CDR3 protein: CASSLMPNTGELFF; CDR3 DNA: TGTGCCAGCAGCTTAATGCCGAACACCGGGGAGCTGTTTTTT